Following are 25 T cell receptor beta chains from one sample sequenced in a study of blood T cell repertoires in COVID-19. Measured with immunoSEQ multiplex PCR; TCRdb has only the in-frame clones, and not every one. The profile shows a few hundred thousand clones, about nine tenths of them singletons. The sequenced sample was peripheral blood. Receptor source: a man between 60 and 75 years old who had recovered from COVID-19.

V usage is TRBV5-1 and J usage is TRBJ1-2; D not resolved. The CDR3 runs 13 residues. Germline CDR1 reads SGHRS; CDR2 reads YFSETQ. Trimming shortened V by 5 bases and J by 0 bases, and 8 bases separated the two germline ends. The CDR3 bases are TGCGCCAGCAGTCCATCTACTAACTATGGCTACACCTTC. This gives the protein CASSPSTNYGYTF.

This chain links TRBV12-5 with TRBJ1-5, with TRBD1 as a possible D gene (6 bases). Germline V gives CDR1 LGHNT, CDR2 FRNRAP. V dropped 3 bases and J dropped 2 bases, with 14 bases sitting between them. The CDR3 sequence is 16 residues long. In nucleotides, the CDR3 is TGTGCTAGTGGTTTCGGCAGGGGCAGGGGCAATCAGCCCCAGCATTTT. Protein sequence: CASGFGRGRGNQPQHF.

Worth noting for this clone: An end of the junction does not agree with germline; a read error may underlie this. J is TRBJ1-1 and V is TRBV18; possible D gene TRBD1, 6 bases. The germline V gene encodes CDR1 KGHSH and CDR2 LQKENI. The CDR3 totals 12 residues. DNA for the CDR3: TGTGCCAGCTCACCACCAGGACAGCCCCCGCATTTT. It is translated as CASSPPGQPPHF.

This clone turned up a few times. V usage is TRBV3-1 (or the pseudogene TRBV3-2) and J usage is TRBJ1-3; TRBD1 matches at 10 bases. Germline V lookup: CDR1 LGHDT, CDR2 YNNKEL (reference sequence). The CDR3 length is 16 residues. V trimming: 4 bases; J trimming: 2 bases; junction bases outside the gene matches: 5. DNA for the CDR3: TGTGCCAGCAGCCTGGGACAGGGGATCACTGGAAACACCATATATTTT. Translated: CASSLGQGITGNTIYF.

The chain links TRBV6-5 to TRBJ1-6; 7 bases fit TRBD1. The germline V gene has CDR1 MNHEY and CDR2 SVGAGI. This CDR3 has 16 residues. V trimming: 2 bases; J trimming: 3 bases; junction bases outside the gene matches: 4. In DNA form, the CDR3 reads TGTGCCAGCAGTTACGACCGGACAGGCTATAATTCACCCCTCCACTTT. Protein sequence: CASSYDRTGYNSPLHF.

The sample holds a few counts of this clone. The chain uses TRBV7-3 and TRBJ2-7; 7 bases line up with TRBD2. V dropped 5 bases and J dropped 5; count of bases not matched to a gene: 12. CDR3 length equals 15 residues. Germline CDR1 reads SGHTA; CDR2 reads FQGTGA. Written as DNA, the CDR3 is TGTGCCAGCAGCCCGCTAGCGGCTGCTTCTCACGAGCAGTACTTC. Amino acids: CASSPLAAASHEQYF.

The genes are TRBV6-2 or TRBV6-3 and TRBJ1-2, with D perhaps TRBD1 (5 bases). The CDR3 spans 17 residues. V was trimmed by 4 bases and J by 0 bases, leaving 18 bases between them. The V gene's germline CDR1 is MNHEY and CDR2 SVGEGT. For the CDR3, the DNA is TGTGCCAGCAGTTCTCTTCCGCGGGGGAATGCTAACTATGGCTACACCTTC. This sequence encodes CASSSLPRGNANYGYTF.

This clone was found once. The rearrangement uses TRBV7-6 and TRBJ1-3, with D maybe TRBD1 (5 bases). This CDR3 is 17 amino acids long. Trimming shortened V by 1 base and J by 0 bases, and 13 bases separated the two germline ends. The germline V gene has CDR1 SGHVS and CDR2 FNYEAQ. The CDR3, as DNA: TGTGCCAGCAGCTTAGGTGCAGGGCCCGTCTCTGGAAACACCATATATTTT. The encoded protein is CASSLGAGPVSGNTIYF.

The rearrangement links TRBV10-2 to TRBJ1-1, with D unresolved. V was pared by 5 bases and J by 4 bases, with 8 bases between. This CDR3 has 12 amino acids. CDR1 is WSHSY, CDR2 SAAADI, per germline. The CDR3 sequence is CASSQTGTEAFF. CDR3 coding DNA: TGCGCCAGCAGTCAGACTGGCACTGAAGCTTTCTTT.

The chain has TRBV9 and TRBJ2-1, with D perhaps matching TRBD2 (6 bases). The V end lost 0 bases, the J end lost 4 bases, and 8 bases lay between the germline ends. The CDR3 is 14 residues long. Germline CDR1 SGDLS, CDR2 YYNGEE. CDR3 bases: TGTGCCAGCAGCGTAGGCGGGACTTACAATGAGCAGTTCTTC. The encoded protein is CASSVGGTYNEQFF.

The chain is built from TRBV10-3 and TRBJ2-7; 8 bases match TRBD1. The CDR3 contains 15 residues. The V segment lost 4 bases and the J segment 4 bases; nucleotides outside the gene matches: 9. The germline gives CDR1 ENHRY, CDR2 SYGVKD. The DNA for the CDR3 is TGTGCCATCAGTGCCGGCCAGGGGGCTACGTACGAGCAGTACTTC. Its translation: CAISAGQGATYEQYF.

V is TRBV19 and J is TRBJ2-7; 8 nucleotides agree with TRBD2. Germline trimming cut 5 bases from V and 2 bases from J; bases unmatched to any gene: 5. The germline CDR1 and CDR2 sequences are LNHDA and SQIVND (reference sequence). The CDR3 extends over 14 amino acids. This CDR3 reads CASSPGGGPYEQYF. The CDR3 nucleotides read TGTGCCAGTAGTCCCGGCGGGGGGCCCTACGAGCAGTACTTC.

V usage is TRBV7-9 and J usage is TRBJ1-2; the D gene is possibly TRBD1 (5 bases). The germline gives CDR1 SEHNR, CDR2 FQNEAQ (reference sequence). There are 14 residues in the CDR3. Trimming removed 5 bases at V and 5 bases at J, with 15 bases between. The CDR3 here is CASSPREGTYGYTF. CDR3 nucleotides: TGTGCCAGCAGCCCCAGGGAGGGAACTTATGGCTACACCTTC.

V and J are TRBV5-4 and TRBJ1-6; no definite D call. The CDR3 covers 14 residues. Germline-derived CDR1 and CDR2 are SGHNT and YYREEE (reference sequence). The V gene lost 4 bases and the J gene lost 9 bases, with 14 bases spanning the gap. The CDR3 sequence: CASSPDGVRSPLHF. The DNA for the CDR3 is TGTGCCAGCAGCCCTGACGGGGTGCGTTCACCCCTCCACTTT.

This chain uses TRBV7-8 with TRBJ2-3; 8 bases align to TRBD2. The CDR3 runs to 15 residues. V was clipped by 0 bases and J by 4 bases; unmatched bases: 3. From germline, CDR1 is SGHVS and CDR2 FQNEAQ. The chain's CDR3 is CASSLAMTSADTQYF. The DNA for the CDR3 is TGTGCCAGCAGCTTAGCAATGACTAGCGCAGATACGCAGTATTTT.

This clone turned up a few times. This sequence joins TRBV3-1 (or the pseudogene TRBV3-2) and TRBJ2-2; unclear D gene. Per germline, CDR1 LGHDT and CDR2 YNNKEL (reference sequence). The CDR3 runs 13 residues. Trimming removed 0 bases at V and 11 bases at J, with 10 bases between. The DNA for the CDR3 is TGTGCCAGCAGCCAAGAGATCGCGGCCGAGCTGTTTTTT. This sequence encodes CASSQEIAAELFF.

The chain is built from TRBV19 and TRBJ2-2; 7 nucleotides align to TRBD1. The CDR3 loop spans 15 amino acids. The J segment lost 6 bases and the V segment lost 5 bases, leaving 9 bases of the junction unmatched. The germline V gene encodes CDR1 LNHDA and CDR2 SQIVND (reference sequence). The CDR3 DNA follows: TGTGCCAGTAGTGTCACAGGGGAACCGGCCGGGGAGCTGTTTTTT. It encodes CASSVTGEPAGELFF.

This sequence joins TRBV5-1 and TRBJ2-7; weak D call: TRBD1 (6 bases). Per germline, CDR1 SGHRS and CDR2 YFSETQ. CDR3 length equals 15 residues. Trimming took off 6 bases at V and 1 base at J, with 17 bases between the two ends. CDR3 residues: CASTTRDGQSYEQYF. As DNA, the CDR3 is TGCGCCAGCACGACGAGGGATGGACAGTCCTACGAGCAGTACTTC.

The CDR3 region is CASSQEGGYTDTQYF. CDR3 sequence (DNA): TGTGCCAGCAGCCAAGAAGGAGGATACACAGATACGCAGTATTTT. V and J are TRBV4-2 and TRBJ2-3; perhaps TRBD2 as D (5 bases). Deletions cut 0 bases from V and 2 bases from J, with 9 bases between. The CDR3 sequence is 15 residues long. Germline V gives CDR1 LGHNA, CDR2 YNFKEQ.

The rearrangement uses TRBV19 and TRBJ1-3, with D possibly being TRBD1 (5 bases). The CDR3 is 14 residues long. Germline CDR1 LNHDA, CDR2 SQIVND (reference sequence). V was shortened by 5 bases and J by 6 bases, with 14 bases between the two germline ends. The CDR3 DNA is TGTGCCAGTAGTCCCCAGGGTTTACTAAACACCATATATTTT. This codes for CASSPQGLLNTIYF.

V usage is TRBV19 and J usage is TRBJ2-1; tentatively, D is TRBD2 (5 bases). Per the germline V gene, CDR1 is LNHDA and CDR2 is SQIVND (reference sequence). The CDR3 is made up of 15 amino acids. V lost 3 bases, J lost 5 bases, and 14 bases lay in between. The CDR3 DNA is TGTGCCAGTAGTATGTTCGACGGAGGAAACAATGAGCAGTTCTTC. Its protein product is CASSMFDGGNNEQFF.

The CDR3 bases are TGTGCCAGCAGCTTGGAACCCGGGAGGAGGGAAAAACTGTTTTTT. Translating it yields CASSLEPGRREKLFF. The chain couples TRBV9 to TRBJ1-4; D ambiguous. Looked up from germline, CDR1 is SGDLS and CDR2 is YYNGEE. V lost 4 bases, J lost 8 bases, and 18 bases lay in between. The CDR3 consists of 15 residues.

The chain couples TRBV29-1 to TRBJ1-1; no firm D call. Trimming removed 0 bases at V and 11 bases at J, with 7 bases between. The CDR3 contains 10 residues. Germline V CDR1 and CDR2: SQVTM, ANQGSEA. The CDR3 DNA sequence: TGCAGCGTTGAAGAGCCCCGGGCTTTCTTT. Its translation is CSVEEPRAFF.

The CDR3 DNA sequence: TGTGCCAGCACTTCTGGAGGATCCTACGAGCAGTACTTC. This codes for CASTSGGSYEQYF. This rearrangement joins TRBV27 to TRBJ2-7; D possibly corresponds to TRBD2 (5 bases). Between the trimmed V and J ends, which lost 7 bases and 1 base, there was a span of 11 bases. CDR3 length equals 13 residues. CDR1 MNHEY and CDR2 SMNVEV come from the germline V gene (reference sequence).

This chain connects TRBV4-2 to TRBJ2-2; 9 bases fit TRBD2. Germline CDR1 is LGHNA and CDR2 is YNFKEQ. The CDR3 totals 20 residues. V lost 0 bases to trimming and J lost 0 bases; unmatched junction nucleotides: 11. The CDR3 loop is CASSQDRFLAGPTNTGELFF. CDR3 in DNA: TGTGCCAGCAGCCAAGATCGATTTCTAGCGGGGCCTACGAACACCGGGGAGCTGTTTTTT.